The rows below give T cell receptor beta chains drawn from one sample of a study of cytomegalovirus exposure and HLA in healthy donors. Sequencing was performed with immunoSEQ multiplex PCR; in TCRdb, only in-frame clones are kept and a portion is missing. In the table there are some 270,000 clones, 70% to 90% of which are singletons. Input material: PBMCs. The receptors come from a woman between 18 and 29 years old in good health and CMV-seronegative. Both conserved end residues are part of each CDR3. A D gene is named only where the DNA matches it firmly. Not all rows give a size; the values are once, few, many and, for expanded clones, a class.

-	TRBV29-1	TRBJ1-3	-	CSVQVLSGNTIYF	TGCAGCGTTCAAGTCCTCTCTGGAAACACCATATATTTT
-	TRBV7-9	TRBJ2-2	-	CASSLSGNTGELFF	TGTGCCAGCAGCTTATCCGGGAACACCGGGGAGCTGTTTTTT
TRBD1	TRBV11-2	TRBJ1-2	-	CASSLDLGQISGYTF	TGTGCCAGCAGCTTAGATTTGGGACAGATCAGTGGCTACACCTTC
-	TRBV5-4	TRBJ2-7	-	CASSWGGAGYEQYF	TGTGCCAGCAGCTGGGGGGGCGCCGGCTACGAGCAGTACTTC
-	TRBV6-5	TRBJ2-5	once	CASSFTAGGETQYF	TGTGCCAGCAGTTTTACGGCTGGGGGCGAGACCCAGTACTTC
TRBD1	TRBV5-1	TRBJ1-1	few	CASSLADQTGEAFF	TGCGCCAGCAGCTTGGCCGATCAGACAGGGGAAGCTTTCTTT
TRBD2	TRBV6-6	TRBJ2-3	-	CASSRQGLARTDTQYF	TGTGCCAGCAGTCGACAGGGACTAGCGAGAACAGATACGCAGTATTTT
-	TRBV27	TRBJ1-1	-	CASRPTGSTEAFF	TGTGCCAGCAGACCCACAGGGTCTACTGAAGCTTTCTTT
TRBD1	TRBV5-1	TRBJ2-4	-	CASSLDPGTDPSF	TGCGCCAGCAGCTTGGACCCCGGGACAGACCCCTCCTTC
-	TRBV30	TRBJ1-5	-	CAWSPPSREASSNQPQHF	TGTGCCTGGAGCCCGCCTTCTAGGGAGGCTTCGAGCAATCAGCCCCAGCATTTT
-	TRBV11-2	TRBJ1-2	-	CASSLVSAGIHGYTF	TGTGCCAGCAGCTTAGTCTCCGCCGGGATACATGGCTACACCTTC
-	TRBV30	TRBJ2-7	-	CARSSDYQNEQYF	TGTGCCAGATCGTCGGACTACCAGAACGAGCAGTACTTC
TRBD2	TRBV7-2	TRBJ2-1	-	CASSPVTSGPTKQFF	TGTGCCAGCAGCCCAGTGACTAGCGGGCCTACTAAGCAGTTCTTC
-	TRBV5-1	TRBJ1-1	-	CASSERNTEAFF	TGCGCCAGCAGCGAGCGAAACACTGAAGCTTTCTTT
TRBD2	TRBV27	TRBJ2-7	once	CASSSTSGGFYEQYF	TGTGCCAGCAGTAGTACTAGCGGGGGTTTCTACGAGCAGTACTTC
TRBD1	TRBV18	TRBJ2-7	-	CASSPPTGTASSYEQYF	TGTGCCAGCTCACCACCTACTGGGACAGCCTCCTCCTACGAGCAGTACTTC
TRBD2	TRBV6-1	TRBJ2-2	-	CASRRVAGTGELFF	TGTGCCAGCAGGCGGGTAGCGGGTACCGGGGAGCTGTTTTTT
TRBD2	TRBV7-2	TRBJ2-3	-	CASSERGGSADTQYF	TGTGCCAGCAGCGAGCGGGGGGGCTCGGCAGATACGCAGTATTTT
-	TRBV5-5	TRBJ1-2	-	CASSLLGVYGYTF	TGTGCCAGCAGCTTGCTGGGCGTGTATGGCTACACCTTC
-	TRBV9	TRBJ2-7	-	CASSVGRGSYEQYF	TGTGCCAGCAGCGTAGGGCGGGGCTCCTACGAGCAGTACTTC
-	TRBV5-6	TRBJ2-7	-	CASSWGAGDEQYF	TGTGCCAGCAGCTGGGGAGCCGGCGACGAGCAGTACTTC
TRBD2	TRBV6-5	TRBJ2-3	-	CASSRLAGGTDTQYF	TGTGCCAGCAGTCGACTAGCGGGGGGGACAGATACGCAGTATTTT
TRBD1	TRBV4-1	TRBJ1-6	few	CASSKTGDSPLHF	TGCGCCAGCAGCAAGACAGGGGATTCACCCCTCCACTTT
TRBD1	TRBV13	TRBJ2-7	-	CASSPDRRYEQYF	TGTGCCAGCAGCCCGGACAGGAGATACGAGCAGTACTTC
TRBD1	TRBV28	TRBJ1-4	-	CASSPDRAGDEKLFF	TGTGCCAGCAGTCCGGACAGGGCTGGGGACGAAAAACTGTTTTTT
-	TRBV5-4	TRBJ2-1	-	CASSRDTNNEQFF	TGTGCCAGCAGCAGGGACACGAACAATGAGCAGTTCTTC
-	TRBV29-1	TRBJ2-3	-	CSVDVGRGGTDTQYF	TGCAGCGTTGACGTAGGCCGCGGGGGCACAGATACGCAGTATTTT
TRBD2	TRBV18	TRBJ2-7	-	CASSSPLAGVSYEQYF	TGTGCCAGCTCAAGCCCATTAGCGGGGGTGAGCTACGAGCAGTACTTC
TRBD2	TRBV7-2	TRBJ2-3	-	CASSPGTSATATDTQYF	TGTGCCAGCAGCCCCGGGACTAGCGCCACGGCGACAGATACGCAGTATTTT